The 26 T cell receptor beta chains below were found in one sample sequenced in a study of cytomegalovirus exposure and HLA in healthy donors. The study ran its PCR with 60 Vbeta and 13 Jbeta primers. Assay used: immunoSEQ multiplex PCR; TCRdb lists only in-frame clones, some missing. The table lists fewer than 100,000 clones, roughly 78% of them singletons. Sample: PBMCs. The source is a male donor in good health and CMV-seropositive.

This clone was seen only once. For the CDR3, the DNA is TGTGCCAGCAGTTTATCCAGGGCCGAGCAGTACTTC. Translation gives CASSLSRAEQYF. The chain is built from TRBV28 and TRBJ2-7; D possibly corresponds to TRBD1 (5 bases). V was pared by 1 base and J by 6 bases, with 7 bases between. CDR3 length: 12 amino acids. The V gene's germline CDR1 is MDHEN and CDR2 SYDVKM.

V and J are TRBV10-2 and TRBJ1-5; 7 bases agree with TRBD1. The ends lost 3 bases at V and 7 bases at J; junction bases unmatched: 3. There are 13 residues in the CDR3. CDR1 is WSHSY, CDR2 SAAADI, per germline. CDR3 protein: CASSDQGQQPQHF. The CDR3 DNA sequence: TGCGCCAGCAGTGATCAGGGACAGCAGCCCCAGCATTTT.

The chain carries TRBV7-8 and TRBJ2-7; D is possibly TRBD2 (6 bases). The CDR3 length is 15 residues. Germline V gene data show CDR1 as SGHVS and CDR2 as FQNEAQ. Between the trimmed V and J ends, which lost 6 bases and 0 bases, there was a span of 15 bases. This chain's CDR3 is CASRPLALSSYEQYF. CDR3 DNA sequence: TGTGCCAGCAGGCCTCTAGCGCTCAGCTCCTACGAGCAGTACTTC. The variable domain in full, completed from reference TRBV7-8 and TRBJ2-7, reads GAGVSQSPRYKVAKRGQDVALRCDPISGHVSLFWYQQALGQGPEFLTYFQNEAQLDKSGLPSDRFFAERPEGSVSTLKIQRTQQEDSAVYLCASRPLALSSYEQYFGPGTRLTVT.

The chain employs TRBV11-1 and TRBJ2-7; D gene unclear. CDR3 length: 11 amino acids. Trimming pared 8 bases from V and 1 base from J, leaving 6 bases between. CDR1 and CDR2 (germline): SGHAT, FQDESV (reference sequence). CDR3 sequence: CASGISYEQYF. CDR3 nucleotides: TGTGCCAGCGGCATTTCCTACGAGCAGTACTTC.

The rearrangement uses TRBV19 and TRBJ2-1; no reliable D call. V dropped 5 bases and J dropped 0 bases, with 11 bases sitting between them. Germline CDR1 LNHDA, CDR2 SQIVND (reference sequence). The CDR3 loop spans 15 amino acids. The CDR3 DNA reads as TGTGCCAGTAGTCTGTCTCGTTCCTCCTACAATGAGCAGTTCTTC. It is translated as CASSLSRSSYNEQFF.

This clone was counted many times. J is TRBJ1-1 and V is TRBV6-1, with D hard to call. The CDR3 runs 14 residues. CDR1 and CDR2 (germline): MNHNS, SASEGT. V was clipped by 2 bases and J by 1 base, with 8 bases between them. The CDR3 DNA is TGTGCCAGCAGTGAATTTCAGGAGAACACTGAAGCTTTCTTT. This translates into CASSEFQENTEAFF.

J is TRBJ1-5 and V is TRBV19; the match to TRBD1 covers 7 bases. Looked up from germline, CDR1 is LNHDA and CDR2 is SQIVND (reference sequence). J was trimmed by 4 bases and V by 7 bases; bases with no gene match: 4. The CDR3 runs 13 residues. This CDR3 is CASTRTGNQPQHF. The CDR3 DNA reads TGTGCCAGTACACGGACAGGAAATCAGCCCCAGCATTTT.

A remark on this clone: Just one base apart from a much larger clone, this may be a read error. CDR3 loop: CASSQAGLNTEAFF. CDR3 nucleotides: TGTGCCAGCAGCCAGGCAGGGTTGAACACTGAAGCTTTCTTT. The V and J genes are TRBV7-9 and TRBJ1-1; tentative D call: TRBD1 (5 bases). The CDR3 is made up of 14 amino acids. Germline values: CDR1 SEHNR, CDR2 FQNEAQ (reference sequence). Trimming stripped 5 bases from V and 0 bases from J, with 10 bases between. The whole variable domain, remainder taken from reference TRBV7-9 and TRBJ1-1, is DTGVSQNPRHKITKRGQNVTFRCDPISEHNRLYWYRQTLGQGPEFLTYFQNEAQLEKSRLLSDRFSAERPKGSFSTLEIQRTEQGDSAMYLCASSQAGLNTEAFFGQGTRLTVV.

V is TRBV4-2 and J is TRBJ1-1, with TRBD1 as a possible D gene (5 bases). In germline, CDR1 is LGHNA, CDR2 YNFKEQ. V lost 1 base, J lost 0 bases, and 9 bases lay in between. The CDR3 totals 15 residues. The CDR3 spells CASSQAEGLNTEAFF. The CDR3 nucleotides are TGTGCCAGCAGCCAAGCGGAGGGGTTGAACACTGAAGCTTTCTTT.

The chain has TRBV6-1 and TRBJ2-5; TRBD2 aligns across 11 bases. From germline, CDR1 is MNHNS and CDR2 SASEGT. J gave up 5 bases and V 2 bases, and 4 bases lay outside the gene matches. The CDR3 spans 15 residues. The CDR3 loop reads CASSELAGGRETQYF. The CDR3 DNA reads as TGTGCCAGCAGTGAACTAGCGGGAGGCCGGGAGACCCAGTACTTC.

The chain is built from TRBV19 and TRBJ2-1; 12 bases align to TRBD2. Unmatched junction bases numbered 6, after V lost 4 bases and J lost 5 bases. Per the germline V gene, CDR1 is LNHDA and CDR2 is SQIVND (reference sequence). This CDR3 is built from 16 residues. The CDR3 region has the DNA TGTGCCAGTAGTAGGACACTAGCGGGAGGCCACAATGAGCAGTTCTTC. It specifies CASSRTLAGGHNEQFF.

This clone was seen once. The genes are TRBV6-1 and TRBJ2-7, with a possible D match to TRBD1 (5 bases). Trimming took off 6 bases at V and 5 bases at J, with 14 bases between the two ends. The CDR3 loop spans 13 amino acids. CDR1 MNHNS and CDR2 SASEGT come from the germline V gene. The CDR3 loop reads CASSRRWGNEQYF. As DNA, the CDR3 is TGTGCCAGCAGCCGACGTTGGGGCAACGAGCAGTACTTC.

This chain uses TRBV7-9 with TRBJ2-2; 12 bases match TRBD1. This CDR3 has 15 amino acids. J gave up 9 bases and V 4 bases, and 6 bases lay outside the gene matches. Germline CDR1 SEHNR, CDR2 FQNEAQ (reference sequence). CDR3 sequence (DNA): TGTGCCAGCAGCTCCGGGACAGGGGGCCCGAGGGAGCTGTTTTTT. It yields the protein CASSSGTGGPRELFF. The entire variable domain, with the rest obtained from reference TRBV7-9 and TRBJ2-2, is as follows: DTGVSQNPRHKITKRGQNVTFRCDPISEHNRLYWYRQTLGQGPEFLTYFQNEAQLEKSRLLSDRFSAERPKGSFSTLEIQRTEQGDSAMYLCASSSGTGGPRELFFGEGSRLTVL.

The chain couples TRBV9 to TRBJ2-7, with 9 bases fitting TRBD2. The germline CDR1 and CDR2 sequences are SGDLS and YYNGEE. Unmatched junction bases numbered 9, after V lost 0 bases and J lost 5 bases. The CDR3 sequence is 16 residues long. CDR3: CASSVATGSGSNEQYF. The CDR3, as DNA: TGTGCCAGCAGCGTAGCTACGGGTAGCGGGAGCAACGAGCAGTACTTC. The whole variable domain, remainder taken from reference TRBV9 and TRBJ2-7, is DSGVTQTPKHLITATGQRVTLRCSPRSGDLSVYWYQQSLDQGLQFLIQYYNGEERAKGNILERFSAQQFPDLHSELNLSSLELGDSALYFCASSVATGSGSNEQYFGPGTRLTVT.

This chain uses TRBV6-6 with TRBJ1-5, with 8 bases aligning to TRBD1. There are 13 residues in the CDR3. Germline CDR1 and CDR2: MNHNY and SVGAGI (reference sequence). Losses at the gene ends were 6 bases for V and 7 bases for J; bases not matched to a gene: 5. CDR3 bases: TGTGCCAGCAGCCCAGGGGGCAGGCAGCCCCAGCATTTT. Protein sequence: CASSPGGRQPQHF.

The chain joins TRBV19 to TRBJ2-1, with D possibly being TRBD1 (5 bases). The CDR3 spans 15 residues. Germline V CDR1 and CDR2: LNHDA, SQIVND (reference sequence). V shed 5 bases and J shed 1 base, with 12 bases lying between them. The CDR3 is CASSPADTSYNEQFF. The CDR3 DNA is TGTGCCAGTAGTCCGGCGGACACATCCTACAATGAGCAGTTCTTC.

The CDR3 is CATRGTRSTGELFF. The CDR3 coding sequence is TGTGCCACCAGAGGGACTAGGAGCACCGGGGAGCTGTTTTTT. The chain uses TRBV15 and TRBJ2-2, with 8 bases that match TRBD2. The CDR3 spans 14 residues. V lost 6 bases and J lost 4; bases outside the gene matches: 4. Germline V CDR1 and CDR2: LNHNV, YYDKDF (reference sequence).

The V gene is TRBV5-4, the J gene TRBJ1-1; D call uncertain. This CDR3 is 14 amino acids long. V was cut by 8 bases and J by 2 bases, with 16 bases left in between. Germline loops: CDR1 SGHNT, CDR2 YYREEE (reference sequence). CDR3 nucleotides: TGTGCCAGTAGATTAGGGCGGGAAAACACTGAAGCTTTCTTT. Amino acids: CASRLGRENTEAFF.

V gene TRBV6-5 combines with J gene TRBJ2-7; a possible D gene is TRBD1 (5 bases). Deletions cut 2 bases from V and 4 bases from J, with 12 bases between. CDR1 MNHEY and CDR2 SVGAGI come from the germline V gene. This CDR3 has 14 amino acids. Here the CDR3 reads CASSYVGASYEQYF. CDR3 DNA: TGTGCCAGCAGTTACGTAGGGGCTAGTTACGAGCAGTACTTC.

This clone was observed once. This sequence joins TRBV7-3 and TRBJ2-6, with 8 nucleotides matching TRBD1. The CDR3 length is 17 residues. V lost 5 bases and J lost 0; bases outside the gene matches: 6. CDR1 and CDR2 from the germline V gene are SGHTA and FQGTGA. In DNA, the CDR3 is TGTGCCAGCAGCCCGACAGGGGCAAGCTCTGGGGCCAACGTCCTGACTTTC. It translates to CASSPTGASSGANVLTF.

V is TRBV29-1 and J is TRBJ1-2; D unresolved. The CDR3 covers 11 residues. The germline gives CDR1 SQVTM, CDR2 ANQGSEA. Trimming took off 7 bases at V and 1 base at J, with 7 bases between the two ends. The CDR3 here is CSAGDNYGYTF. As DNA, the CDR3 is TGCAGCGCCGGAGATAACTATGGCTACACCTTC.

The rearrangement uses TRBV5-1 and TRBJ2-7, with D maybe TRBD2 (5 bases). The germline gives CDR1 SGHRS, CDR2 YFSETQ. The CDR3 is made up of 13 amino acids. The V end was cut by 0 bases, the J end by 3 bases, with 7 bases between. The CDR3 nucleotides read TGCGCCAGCAGCTTGGAGCGGATCTACGAGCAGTACTTC. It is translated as CASSLERIYEQYF.

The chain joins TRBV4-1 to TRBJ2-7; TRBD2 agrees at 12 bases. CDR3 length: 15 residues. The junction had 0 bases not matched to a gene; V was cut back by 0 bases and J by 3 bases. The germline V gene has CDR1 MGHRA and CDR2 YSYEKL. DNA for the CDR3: TGCGCCAGCAGCCAAGAGGGACTAGCGGGCTACGAGCAGTACTTC. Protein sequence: CASSQEGLAGYEQYF.

For the CDR3, the DNA is TGTGCCAGCTCACGCAGTGGGGGCGGCCAGCCCCAGCATTTT. Its protein product is CASSRSGGGQPQHF. The J gene is TRBJ1-5, the V gene TRBV18; tentatively, D is TRBD1 (6 bases). The CDR3 is 14 amino acids. The ends were cut back, 4 bases at V and 7 bases at J, with 14 bases in the middle. Looked up from germline, CDR1 is KGHSH and CDR2 is LQKENI. The full variable domain, completed using reference TRBV18 and TRBJ1-5, is NAGVMQNPRHLVRRRGQEARLRCSPMKGHSHVYWYRQLPEEGLKFMVYLQKENIIDESGMPKERFSAEFPKEGPSILRIQQVVRGDSAAYFCASSRSGGGQPQHFGDGTRLSIL.

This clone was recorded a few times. In nucleotides, the CDR3 is TGCGCCAGCAGCCCGGAACAGGTTGGCACTGAAGCTTTCTTT. Protein: CASSPEQVGTEAFF. The chain combines TRBV5-1 with TRBJ1-1; D perhaps matches TRBD1 (5 bases). Trimming removed 4 bases from V and 4 bases from J, with 14 bases in between. The CDR3 has 14 residues. CDR1 and CDR2 (germline): SGHRS, YFSETQ.

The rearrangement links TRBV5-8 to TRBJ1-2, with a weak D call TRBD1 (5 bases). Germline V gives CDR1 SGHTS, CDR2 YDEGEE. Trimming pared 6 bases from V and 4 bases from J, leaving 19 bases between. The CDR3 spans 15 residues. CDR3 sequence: CASIWGGAGTYGYTF. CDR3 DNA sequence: TGTGCCAGCATCTGGGGTGGGGCCGGTACCTATGGCTACACCTTC.